This is a list of T cell receptor beta chains from one sample in a study of T cell responses to AZD1222 COVID-19 vaccine. Profiling relied on immunoSEQ multiplex PCR, and the TCRdb table lists in-frame clones only, not all of them. The sample lists approximately 200,000 clones; around 93% were seen once. Sample: peripheral blood, taken on day 0 of AZD1222 vaccination. These receptors all come from an adult in good health. CDR3s include the opening cysteine and the closing phenylalanine or tryptophan. The D gene is left open where the match is weak. Only part of the rows carry a size: once, few, many, or a class if the clone is expanded.

clone_size: -; d_call: -; j_call: TRBJ2-5; v_call: TRBV2; cdr3_aa: CASSEALSPGETQYF; cdr3_nt: TGTGCCAGCAGTGAAGCGCTTTCCCCGGGGGAGACCCAGTACTTC
clone_size: -; d_call: -; j_call: TRBJ2-2; v_call: TRBV24-1; cdr3_aa: CATRPTGNTGELFF; cdr3_nt: TGTGCCACCAGACCGACAGGGAACACCGGGGAGCTGTTTTTT
clone_size: -; d_call: -; j_call: TRBJ2-5; v_call: TRBV12-3/TRBV12-4; cdr3_aa: CASSVQGPETQYF; cdr3_nt: TGTGCCAGCAGCGTCCAGGGACCAGAGACCCAGTACTTC
clone_size: -; d_call: -; j_call: TRBJ2-5; v_call: TRBV29-1; cdr3_aa: CSVILMTVLETQYF; cdr3_nt: TGCAGCGTGATCCTAATGACAGTTCTAGAGACCCAGTACTTC
clone_size: -; d_call: -; j_call: TRBJ1-3; v_call: TRBV5-5; cdr3_aa: CASSSNGNTIYF; cdr3_nt: TGTGCCAGCAGTAGCAACGGAAACACCATATATTTT
clone_size: -; d_call: -; j_call: TRBJ1-1; v_call: TRBV29-1; cdr3_aa: CSVGHMGHTEAFF; cdr3_nt: TGCAGCGTTGGCCACATGGGGCACACTGAAGCTTTCTTT
clone_size: once; d_call: -; j_call: TRBJ1-6; v_call: TRBV15; cdr3_aa: CATSTGESRANSPLHF; cdr3_nt: TGTGCCACCAGCACAGGGGAGAGCAGGGCTAATTCACCCCTCCACTTT
clone_size: -; d_call: TRBD1; j_call: TRBJ1-2; v_call: TRBV11-1; cdr3_aa: CASSLSGGDYGYTF; cdr3_nt: TGTGCCAGCAGCTTATCAGGGGGTGACTATGGCTACACCTTC
clone_size: once; d_call: -; j_call: TRBJ1-5; v_call: TRBV6-6; cdr3_aa: CASSQQVNQPQHF; cdr3_nt: TGTGCCAGCAGCCAACAGGTTAATCAGCCCCAGCATTTT
clone_size: -; d_call: TRBD1; j_call: TRBJ1-3; v_call: TRBV3-1/TRBV3-2; cdr3_aa: CASSQGTGGGLYTIYF; cdr3_nt: TGTGCCAGCAGCCAAGGGACAGGGGGCGGTTTGTACACCATATATTTT
clone_size: -; d_call: -; j_call: TRBJ2-2; v_call: TRBV28; cdr3_aa: CASSSPGGATGELFF; cdr3_nt: TGTGCCAGCAGTAGCCCAGGAGGCGCGACCGGGGAGCTGTTTTTT
clone_size: -; d_call: -; j_call: TRBJ2-7; v_call: TRBV5-4; cdr3_aa: CASSLVGGRSYEQYF; cdr3_nt: TGTGCCAGCAGCTTGGTCGGCGGGCGCTCCTACGAGCAGTACTTC
clone_size: -; d_call: -; j_call: TRBJ1-1; v_call: TRBV30; cdr3_aa: CAWDEGLGTEAFF; cdr3_nt: TGTGCCTGGGACGAGGGTCTTGGCACTGAAGCTTTCTTT
clone_size: -; d_call: -; j_call: TRBJ2-2; v_call: TRBV5-1; cdr3_aa: CASSSGSWGFTGELFF; cdr3_nt: TGCGCCAGCAGCTCCGGTAGTTGGGGTTTCACCGGGGAGCTGTTTTTT
clone_size: -; d_call: -; j_call: TRBJ2-4; v_call: TRBV28; cdr3_aa: CASSSSSELDKNIQYF; cdr3_nt: TGTGCCAGCAGTTCATCCAGCGAGCTAGACAAAAACATTCAGTACTTC
clone_size: -; d_call: TRBD1; j_call: TRBJ2-2; v_call: TRBV14; cdr3_aa: CASSRPGQVTGELFF; cdr3_nt: TGTGCCAGCAGCAGACCGGGACAGGTGACCGGGGAGCTGTTTTTT
clone_size: -; d_call: -; j_call: TRBJ2-3; v_call: TRBV9; cdr3_aa: CASSALASSDTQYF; cdr3_nt: TGTGCCAGCAGCGCCCTAGCTTCTTCAGATACGCAGTATTTT
clone_size: -; d_call: TRBD1; j_call: TRBJ1-4; v_call: TRBV6-5; cdr3_aa: CASSRQGLQEKLFF; cdr3_nt: TGTGCCAGCAGTAGACAGGGATTGCAGGAAAAACTGTTTTTT
clone_size: -; d_call: -; j_call: TRBJ2-7; v_call: TRBV2; cdr3_aa: CASSVTAYEQYF; cdr3_nt: TGTGCCAGCAGTGTAACAGCCTACGAGCAGTACTTC
clone_size: -; d_call: TRBD2; j_call: TRBJ2-3; v_call: TRBV9; cdr3_aa: CASSVGLAGEGTDTQYF; cdr3_nt: TGTGCCAGCAGCGTAGGTCTAGCGGGAGAGGGGACAGATACGCAGTATTTT
clone_size: -; d_call: TRBD1; j_call: TRBJ2-7; v_call: TRBV4-1; cdr3_aa: CASSHPPGQGAYEQYF; cdr3_nt: TGCGCCAGCAGCCACCCACCCGGACAGGGGGCCTACGAGCAGTACTTC
clone_size: -; d_call: -; j_call: TRBJ1-1; v_call: TRBV6-5; cdr3_aa: CASSYSGKHTEAFF; cdr3_nt: TGTGCCAGCAGTTACTCGGGGAAGCACACTGAAGCTTTCTTT
clone_size: -; d_call: -; j_call: TRBJ1-5; v_call: TRBV15; cdr3_aa: CATSRVRGGHQPQHF; cdr3_nt: TGTGCCACCAGCAGAGTTCGGGGGGGCCATCAGCCCCAGCATTTT
clone_size: once; d_call: TRBD2; j_call: TRBJ2-7; v_call: TRBV28; cdr3_aa: CASSQLAGVPYEQYF; cdr3_nt: TGTGCCAGCAGTCAACTAGCGGGAGTTCCCTACGAGCAGTACTTC
clone_size: -; d_call: -; j_call: TRBJ2-7; v_call: TRBV24-1; cdr3_aa: CATSSGTQSYEQYF; cdr3_nt: TGTGCCACCAGTTCGGGGACACAATCCTACGAGCAGTACTTC
clone_size: -; d_call: TRBD1; j_call: TRBJ1-1; v_call: TRBV29-1; cdr3_aa: CSVPGDRDATEAFF; cdr3_nt: TGCAGCGTCCCAGGGGACAGGGATGCCACTGAAGCTTTCTTT
clone_size: once; d_call: TRBD1; j_call: TRBJ1-2; v_call: TRBV24-1; cdr3_aa: CATSDLTGDGYTF; cdr3_nt: TGTGCCACCAGTGATTTGACAGGGGACGGCTACACCTTC
clone_size: -; d_call: -; j_call: TRBJ1-1; v_call: TRBV10-3; cdr3_aa: CAISRGPMNTEAFF; cdr3_nt: TGTGCCATTAGCAGGGGACCTATGAACACTGAAGCTTTCTTT
clone_size: -; d_call: -; j_call: TRBJ2-5; v_call: TRBV19; cdr3_aa: CASSSGTQETQYF; cdr3_nt: TGTGCCAGTAGTTCGGGGACACAAGAGACCCAGTACTTC
clone_size: once; d_call: -; j_call: TRBJ2-7; v_call: TRBV4-3; cdr3_aa: CASSQGRGTYEQYF; cdr3_nt: TGCGCCAGCAGCCAAGGCAGGGGAACCTACGAGCAGTACTTC
clone_size: -; d_call: -; j_call: TRBJ1-1; v_call: TRBV29-1; cdr3_aa: CSVVRSDPNTEAFF; cdr3_nt: TGCAGCGTTGTTAGGTCCGATCCGAACACTGAAGCTTTCTTT
clone_size: -; d_call: TRBD2; j_call: TRBJ2-7; v_call: TRBV5-1; cdr3_aa: CASSLGGGSGRSYEQYF; cdr3_nt: TGCGCCAGCAGCTTGGGAGGTGGTAGCGGGCGATCCTACGAGCAGTACTTC
clone_size: once; d_call: TRBD2; j_call: TRBJ2-2; v_call: TRBV7-2; cdr3_aa: CASSQLAGRTTGELFF; cdr3_nt: TGTGCCAGCAGCCAACTAGCGGGAAGAACCACCGGGGAGCTGTTTTTT
clone_size: -; d_call: TRBD1; j_call: TRBJ1-2; v_call: TRBV29-1; cdr3_aa: CSVGVPTGPGGYTF; cdr3_nt: TGCAGCGTTGGGGTACCGACAGGGCCGGGTGGCTACACCTTC
clone_size: -; d_call: TRBD1; j_call: TRBJ1-4; v_call: TRBV4-2; cdr3_aa: CASSPGTANEKLFF; cdr3_nt: TGTGCCAGCAGCCCCGGGACAGCTAATGAAAAACTGTTTTTT
clone_size: -; d_call: -; j_call: TRBJ1-5; v_call: TRBV6-1; cdr3_aa: CASSEVVSNQPQHF; cdr3_nt: TGTGCCAGCAGTGAAGTAGTGAGCAATCAGCCCCAGCATTTT
clone_size: -; d_call: -; j_call: TRBJ2-5; v_call: TRBV10-1; cdr3_aa: CASRGTGFVQETQYF; cdr3_nt: TGCGCCAGCAGGGGCACAGGGTTTGTCCAAGAGACCCAGTACTTC
clone_size: -; d_call: -; j_call: TRBJ2-7; v_call: TRBV19; cdr3_aa: CASSQRANSYEQYF; cdr3_nt: TGTGCCAGTAGTCAGCGGGCCAACTCCTACGAGCAGTACTTC
clone_size: -; d_call: -; j_call: TRBJ1-4; v_call: TRBV28; cdr3_aa: CASSGGSGGGEKLFF; cdr3_nt: TGTGCCAGCAGTGGAGGGAGCGGAGGCGGCGAAAAACTGTTTTTT
clone_size: -; d_call: TRBD1; j_call: TRBJ1-5; v_call: TRBV29-1; cdr3_aa: CSARTGDQPQHF; cdr3_nt: TGCAGCGCCCGGACAGGGGACCAGCCCCAGCATTTT
clone_size: -; d_call: -; j_call: TRBJ2-3; v_call: TRBV9; cdr3_aa: CASSVLGGAVTDTQYF; cdr3_nt: TGTGCCAGCAGCGTATTGGGGGGGGCCGTCACAGATACGCAGTATTTT
clone_size: -; d_call: TRBD1; j_call: TRBJ2-1; v_call: TRBV6-5; cdr3_aa: CASKPGTGVIYEQFF; cdr3_nt: TGTGCCAGCAAGCCCGGGACAGGGGTAATCTATGAGCAGTTCTTC
clone_size: -; d_call: TRBD2; j_call: TRBJ2-2; v_call: TRBV3-1/TRBV3-2; cdr3_aa: CASTPYRAGLAGVPGELFF; cdr3_nt: TGTGCCAGCACCCCGTATAGGGCGGGACTAGCGGGAGTTCCCGGGGAGCTGTTTTTT
clone_size: -; d_call: TRBD1; j_call: TRBJ1-2; v_call: TRBV28; cdr3_aa: CASSDRDRNNYGYTF; cdr3_nt: TGTGCCAGCAGTGACCGGGACAGAAATAACTATGGCTACACCTTC
clone_size: -; d_call: -; j_call: TRBJ1-2; v_call: TRBV6-2/TRBV6-3; cdr3_aa: CASSNPRGGDYGYTF; cdr3_nt: TGTGCCAGCAGCAACCCCCGGGGGGGGGACTATGGCTACACCTTC
clone_size: once; d_call: -; j_call: TRBJ1-2; v_call: TRBV29-1; cdr3_aa: CSVEAGSGYTF; cdr3_nt: TGCAGCGTTGAGGCCGGCAGTGGCTACACCTTC
clone_size: -; d_call: -; j_call: TRBJ2-3; v_call: TRBV6-5; cdr3_aa: CASKTGMGADTQYF; cdr3_nt: TGTGCCAGCAAAACGGGGATGGGAGCAGATACGCAGTATTTT
clone_size: once; d_call: -; j_call: TRBJ2-2; v_call: TRBV7-9; cdr3_aa: CASSLAGTVNTGELFF; cdr3_nt: TGTGCCAGCAGTCTAGCAGGGACGGTGAACACCGGGGAGCTGTTTTTT
clone_size: -; d_call: -; j_call: TRBJ2-5; v_call: TRBV6-2/TRBV6-3; cdr3_aa: CASSYPSLPQYF; cdr3_nt: TGTGCCAGCAGTTACCCCAGTTTACCCCAGTACTTC
clone_size: -; d_call: TRBD1; j_call: TRBJ1-1; v_call: TRBV7-9; cdr3_aa: CASRSKGAPGNTEAFF; cdr3_nt: TGTGCCAGCAGATCTAAGGGGGCCCCCGGGAACACTGAAGCTTTCTTT
clone_size: -; d_call: -; j_call: TRBJ2-5; v_call: TRBV28; cdr3_aa: CASRPPWAQETQYF; cdr3_nt: TGTGCCAGCAGGCCCCCGTGGGCCCAAGAGACCCAGTACTTC